This T cell receptor (beta chain) was identified in a study of blood T cell repertoires in COVID-19 (dated by TCRdb to 2018 to 2021). In terms of the full investigation: ImmuneRACE Cohort 3 recovered participants were defined by two consecutive negative NP/OP PCR tests, healthcare professional clearance, or symptom resolution. Nearly every sample came with metadata listing a de-identified subject ID, COVID-19 status, age in years and sex. A freely available public database, intended as a resource for researchers studying the immune response to SARS-CoV-2, is where the repertoires were released. The material from the prospective study consisted of cDNA or gDNA derived from T cells, B-cell-depleted T cells, or PBMCs. The collaborator samples originated in the United States, Italy and Spain and spanned the acute and convalescent phases of COVID-19. Where available, HLA class I and class II types were taken from metadata supplied by the sample provider and were not determined by assay-based typing. Samples were obtained from the ongoing ImmuneRACE study (first 160 participants) and from over 1,000 subjects provided by 6 global collaborators. Subjects who had been exposed to COVID-19, were actively infected with it, or had recovered from it provided the deeply sampled blood TCRbeta repertoires that made up the dataset.

Enrolling through a virtual design, the prospective study's participants ranged in age from roughly 18 to 89 years and lived across 20 to 25 United States geographic areas. To assign participants to cohorts, the prospective study relied on clinical history that participants themselves reported in a screening survey and a study questionnaire. In the prospective study, whole blood, serum and a nasopharyngeal or oropharyngeal swab were collected from each participant by mobile phlebotomists. Participants in the prospective study had the option to provide additional blood draws and questionnaires over a roughly 2-month period. Blood samples from the prospective study were shipped frozen or at room temperature prior to DNA extraction. The investigation overall reported the following: The quantity of clinical and demographic metadata differed by source and by participant and was supplied without curation.

To note about this clone: No cognate antigen has been identified for it. No base quality information exists; no much larger clone differs at one position.

The immunoSEQ Assay, a bias-controlled multiplex PCR, was used to amplify TCRbeta CDR3 regions from genomic DNA. The authors processed their data as follows. Within the assay, amplification of reference gene primers was used to estimate how many nucleated cells each sample contained. To quantify the absolute abundance of each unique TCRbeta CDR3 rearrangement, sequence reads were collapsed and filtered. Productive Simpson clonality was computed per sample as the square root of Simpson's diversity index over productive rearrangements. TCRdb's version of the immuneACCESS table is confined to in-frame rearrangements and falls short of the full clone set. An unresolved V gene accounts for under half of the shortfall where checked; the remainder is of unknown origin. Clonal size and the V and J genes are those of that table, whereas D and trimming came from the DNA. The sample table lists about 150,000 clones, roughly 78% of them with a count of one. Under 20% of the sample is taken by the ten largest.

The CDR3, cysteine through phenylalanine, is 15 amino acids long. Only the CDR3 part of the read is kept: 45 bases, read in frame from the first base. The germline V gene (reference sequence) supplies CDR1 LGHDT and CDR2 YNNKEL. Trimming costs V 3 bases and J 4 bases, and their ends lie 13 bases apart. The clonotype comes from a woman in her seventies in a cohort exposed to, infected with or recovered from COVID-19 (not recorded which). Sequenced sample: PBMCs or T cells enriched from blood (not recorded which). The sequence links TRBV3-1 (or the pseudogene TRBV3-2) to TRBJ1-3; the D gene is unclear. CDR3 protein: CASSQGDARGNTIYF. The sequenced DNA is TGTGCCAGCAGCCAGGGAGACGCTCGAGGAAACACCATATATTTT.